In this sample, the clone carrying this T cell receptor beta chain turned up a few times. The target antigen is unknown. The data were taken from a study of cytotoxic CD8 clonotypes in ibrutinib-treated CLL. Overall study: After a median of around 68 months, about 14 patients stayed remitted and around 12 progressed; responses had been partial in roughly 25 and complete in 2. General observations from the study: Progressing patients had sampling times that differed from those of sustained-remission patients. Clonality correlated strongly with circulating CD8+ T cells and exceeded age-matched healthy donors at baseline.

Between the trimmed V and J ends, which lost 5 bases and 6 bases, there was a span of 3 bases. Germline loops: CDR1 SNHLY, CDR2 FYNNEI. This CDR3 region has 10 residues. Using immunoSEQ multiplex PCR, the repertoire was profiled, and TCRdb retains in-frame clones only, with some absent. The repertoire includes about 15,000 clones, 52% of them detected once, and under 40% sits in the top ten. Sequencing used PBMCs, obtained at an approximately 26-month disease-progression time point, from a patient treated with ibrutinib. The chain is built from TRBV2 and TRBJ2-3; D gene unclear. The origin of this receptor is a human donor with chronic lymphocytic leukemia. This CDR3 is CASSLDTQYF. CDR3 nucleotides: TGTGCCAGCAGTTTGGATACGCAGTATTTT. The full variable domain, its missing parts supplied by reference TRBV2 and TRBJ2-3, is EPEVTQTPSHQVTQMGQEVILRCVPISNHLYFYWYRQILGQKVEFLVSFYNNEISEKSEIFDDQFSVERPDGSNFTLKIRSTKLEDSAMYFCASSLDTQYFGPGTRLTVL.